This T cell receptor (beta chain) emerged from a study of T cells after yellow fever vaccination. In its sample, this clonotype was seen many times. The target antigen is unknown. Per germline, CDR1 SGHVS and CDR2 FNYEAQ. The CDR3 has 16 amino acids. J was trimmed by 5 bases and V by 4 bases; bases with no gene match: 8. Study outcomes and limitations: Reappearance after the booster was observed for most primary-vaccination clones (96% CD4, over 70% CD8). The secondary response peaked faster, at day 5 versus 15, but was weaker.

The study made its TCR cDNA through 5'RACE template switching. That step introduced a universal primer site along with UMIs. TCRdb ran MiXCR on the 5' RACE reads and lists one entry per CDR3 protein. The sample lists 100,000 to 150,000 distinct CDR3 sequences, about 7% occurring once. Sequenced here: CD4+ T cells sorted from PBMCs, sampled less than 11 days after the first yellow fever vaccination. The chain joins TRBV7-6 to TRBJ2-2; TRBD1 matches at 9 bases. The receptor was isolated from a man aged 18 to 35 who received the YFV17D yellow fever vaccine. CDR3 in amino acids: CASSSPAGTGTGELFF. CDR3 coding DNA: TGTGCCAGCAGCTCTCCAGCCGGGACAGGGACCGGGGAGCTGTTTTTT.